Listed here is a single T cell receptor (beta chain). This receptor's antigen is unknown. No much larger clone exists at a distance of one base, and base qualities are not known. The data are from a study of OX40 agonist ivuxolimab in advanced cancers. A note on the overall study: Ivuxolimab, which targeted the costimulatory receptor OX40 (CD134), was an agonistic, fully human IgG2 monoclonal antibody. Intravenous ivuxolimab was administered to patients every 2 weeks at six dose levels: 0.01, 0.1, 0.3, 1.5, 3 and 10 mg/kg. Of the 50 or so patients in dose escalation, approximately 20 had hepatocellular carcinoma, approximately 15 had melanoma, 9 had renal cell carcinoma and 9 had head and neck cancer. In the dose-escalation cohort, 70% to 90% of patients were male, and the mean age was 60 years with a range of roughly 23 to 90. Prior anti-PD-1, anti-PD-L1 or anti-CTLA-4 therapy was permitted, and 40% of dose-escalation patients had received checkpoint inhibitors. Partial responses occurred in three dose-escalation patients, of whom one had hepatocellular carcinoma and two had cutaneous melanoma. The point of sequencing TCRbeta in the periphery was to test whether ivuxolimab changed TCR sequence diversity and drove clonal T-cell expansion. The paper covers the monotherapy dose-escalation part of the phase I ivuxolimab trial, which included N ≈ 50 patients.

The paper's findings and limits, for the study overall: Low levels of normalized T-cell clonal expansion were also seen in some patients who did not respond. Which antigens the clonally expanded peripheral T cells were specific for was not determined. In partial responders in the 0.1-3.0 mg/kg groups, normalized peripheral clonal expansion was found to be among the lowest, especially among CD8+ T cells. Clonal expansion of both CD4+ and CD8+ blood T cells was observed from baseline to week 6 at doses 0.1 to 3.0 mg/kg. After ivuxolimab, more expanded clones were found on average in CD8+ T cells than in CD4+ T cells.

Patients with a history of autoimmune disease or receiving systemic immunosuppression were excluded from the trial. Peripheral blood for TCR sequencing was collected from all dose cohorts at baseline, on cycle 4 day 1, and on cycle 7 day 1. The samples were drawn from a first-in-human, open-label, multicenter phase I dose-escalation trial of ivuxolimab. Adults with locally advanced or metastatic melanoma, renal cell, hepatocellular, or head and neck squamous cell carcinoma were enrolled in the trial. Before TCR sequencing, CD4+ and CD8+ T cells were separately sorted from peripheral blood. Genomic DNA was isolated from the sorted cells so that the TCRbeta CDR3 region could be sequenced. The immunoSEQ Assay was used for sequencing of TCRbeta CDR3 regions. In its TCRdb copy, this immuneACCESS table keeps in-frame sequences only and misses some clones. Where compared with another copy, unresolved V genes explain less than half of these, and the others have no known cause. Here the sample has about 61,000 clones; over 80% occur a single time. Less than 3.5% of the sample comes from the top ten.

The CDR3 goes from the cysteine to the phenylalanine over 14 residues. Only CDR3 DNA is held: 42 bases, read in frame from base 1. The germline V gene provides CDR1 SGHRS and CDR2 YFSETQ. The junction shows trimming of 1 base on V and 2 bases on J, plus 6 bases between the germline ends. The source is an adult with an advanced solid tumor such as melanoma, head and neck, liver or kidney cancer. The sequenced sample was CD4+ or CD8+ T cells sorted from blood, obtained in a trial of the OX40 agonist ivuxolimab. The chain is encoded by TRBV5-1 joined to TRBJ2-2, with the D gene uncertain. The CDR3 here reads CASSLNGNTGELFF. The DNA sequence reads TGCGCCAGCAGCTTGAACGGCAACACCGGGGAGCTGTTTTTT.